The T cell receptor (beta chain) described here comes from a study of blood T cell repertoires in COVID-19 (TCRdb year 2020). Concerning the study at large: Samples from collaborators originated in the United States, Italy and Spain and spanned both the acute and convalescent phases of COVID-19. The material from the prospective study consisted of cDNA or gDNA derived from T cells, B-cell-depleted T cells, or PBMCs. The dataset comprised deeply sampled blood TCRbeta repertoires from subjects exposed to, actively infected with, or recovered from COVID-19. The repertoires were released in a freely available public database intended as a resource for research on the immune response to SARS-CoV-2. Samples came from the ongoing ImmuneRACE study (first 160 participants) plus 1,254 subjects from 6 global collaborators. The sample metadata nearly always contained a de-identified subject ID, COVID-19 status, age in years and sex. Where available, HLA class I and class II types were taken from metadata supplied by the sample provider and were not determined by assay-based typing. Results the study describes overall, beyond this receptor: Clinical and demographic metadata were provided uncurated, with the amount varying by source and participant.

Notes on this clone: The antigen this receptor binds is unknown. No base quality values were provided; no much bigger clone lies one nucleotide off.

Relative to germline, V is 5 bases shorter and J is 8 bases shorter, with 15 bases between their ends. The germline V gene sets CDR1 to MNHEY and CDR2 to SVGEGT. The CDR3 spans 13 residues, from the cysteine through the phenylalanine. Only CDR3 DNA remains: 39 bases, in frame from the first base. The immunoSEQ Assay, a bias-controlled multiplex PCR, was used to amplify TCRbeta CDR3 regions from genomic DNA. In the authors' own workflow: The number of nucleated cells in each sample was estimated from the amplification of reference gene primers within the assay. Sequence reads were collapsed and filtered to measure the absolute abundance of every unique TCRbeta CDR3 rearrangement. For each sample, productive Simpson clonality was calculated as the square root of Simpson's diversity index over productive rearrangements. TCRdb obtained this table from immuneACCESS and retained in-frame rearrangements with V and J assigned. These tables miss some clones; where compared with another copy, unresolved V genes account for less than half of the shortfall, and the remainder is unexplained. The D gene and trimming were derived from the DNA, and the V and J assignments and clone size from that table. The sample data list tens of thousands of clones, and approximately 86% of these were observed just once. Under 3% of the sample belongs to the ten largest clones.

Each collaborating institution followed its own protocols to collect whole blood in K2EDTA tubes. For TCRbeta analysis, collaborator samples were shipped as frozen whole blood, as isolated PBMCs, or as DNA extracted from either sample type. The origin of this receptor is a woman in her forties or fifties with active or convalescent COVID-19. The sample comprised peripheral blood. This sequence uses TRBV6-2 or TRBV6-3 and TRBJ1-1; the D gene is perhaps TRBD1, on 5 matching bases. The CDR3 amino acid sequence is: CASSAHGGAEAFF. The DNA is as follows: TGTGCCAGCAGTGCCCACGGGGGTGCCGAAGCTTTCTTT.